This T cell receptor (beta chain) appears in the sequencing data of a study of T-cell reconstitution after alpha-beta-depleted transplantation in children. The TCRbeta library incorporated unique molecular identifiers. TCRdb reanalysed the PCR reads using MiXCR and keeps one entry per CDR3 protein. The sample records 250,000 or so distinct CDR3 sequences, 20% to 30% being singletons. Of note for this clonotype: Its antigen is unknown.

Study outcomes and limitations: The origin of alpha-beta T cells about two months after transplant was reportedly several hundred expanded graft clones. Most T-cell counts and diversity one year after the transplant came from T cells that were newly produced.

J was trimmed by 4 bases and V by 7 bases; bases with no gene match: 6. This CDR3 region has 13 residues. Germline loops: CDR1 GTSNPN, CDR2 SVGIG (reference sequence). The TCR originated in a female patient under 10 years old who had a stem cell transplant for congenital amegakaryocytic thrombocytopenia, so the T cells may come from the graft donor. The sequencing used PBMCs, mostly from graft donor cells, collected 360 days after TCRalphabeta/CD19-depleted stem cell transplant. The chain links TRBV30 to TRBJ2-1; 8 bases line up with TRBD2. CDR3 protein: CAYQRERYNEQFF. DNA of the CDR3: TGTGCCTACCAGCGGGAGCGTTACAATGAGCAGTTCTTC.